These 5 T cell receptor beta chains were all obtained from the same sample, sequenced in a study of CXCR3-negative and CXCR3-positive naive CD8 T cells. Study findings and constraints: Against CXCR3-negative naive cells, CXCR3-positive naive cells showed more hydrophobic TRB CDR3s.

No cognate antigen is known for these TCRs. UMI-labeled 5' RACE TRB cDNA libraries were prepared from the cells. TCRdb re-called the 5' RACE reads and gives one entry per CDR3 protein, without DNA. The sample holds over 70,000 distinct CDR3 sequences. The sample comprised naive CXCR3+ CD8+ T cells from blood. Subset described: CD45RO-CCR7+CD27+CD95- naive CD8+ T cells expressing CXCR3 (TNR3+). The receptors come from a human donor in good health. Some clones in this sample may be carry-over from other donors' samples.

This chain connects TRBV7-2 to TRBJ1-1. CDR1 is SGHTA and CDR2 is FQGNSA in the germline V gene. The CDR3 has 15 residues. CDR3 loop: CASSVAPSSNTEAFF.

The chain has TRBV2 and TRBJ2-3. This CDR3 spans 11 amino acids. CDR1 and CDR2 from the germline V gene are SNHLY and FYNNEI. The CDR3 loop is CASRIGDTQYF.

The chain has TRBV7-8 and TRBJ2-7; with no DNA, the TCRdb D assignment of TRBD2 cannot be verified. CDR3 length equals 17 residues. Germline CDR1 and CDR2: SGHVS and FQNEAQ. The CDR3 sequence is CASSHVESLVSPYEQYF.

The V call is TRBV6-2 or TRBV6-3, the J call TRBJ2-5. This CDR3 is 16 amino acids long. Germline CDR1 reads MNHEY; CDR2 reads SVGEGT. Here the CDR3 reads CASSYSAESNQETQYF.

The V and J genes are TRBV20-1 and TRBJ2-5; TCRdb reports TRBD1, a call that lacks DNA to check it against. The germline CDR1 and CDR2 sequences are DFQATT and SNEGSKA (reference sequence). The CDR3 extends over 14 amino acids. CDR3 loop: CSARDGAGQETQYF.